A single sample gave rise to the 25 T cell receptor beta chains below, sequenced in a study of OX40 agonist ivuxolimab in advanced cancers. The data were produced by immunoSEQ multiplex PCR, yet TCRdb's version contains in-frame clones alone and is incomplete. The data show about 77,000 clones, around 83% seen once. Sequencing was performed on CD4+ or CD8+ T cells sorted from blood, taken in a trial of the OX40 agonist ivuxolimab. The receptors here all came from an adult with an advanced solid tumor such as melanoma, head and neck, liver or kidney cancer.

In this sample, this clone turned up a few times. The chain carries TRBV19 and TRBJ1-4; D call uncertain. This CDR3 comprises 15 residues. Deletions cut 4 bases from V and 5 bases from J, with 14 bases between. The germline V gene has CDR1 LNHDA and CDR2 SQIVND (reference sequence). CDR3: CASSSPGEGNEKLFF. The CDR3 DNA sequence: TGTGCCAGTAGTAGCCCCGGCGAGGGCAATGAAAAACTGTTTTTT.

The sample holds a few counts of this clone. The CDR3 protein is CASSPGQSYEQYF. The CDR3 DNA reads as TGTGCCAGCAGCCCGGGACAGAGCTACGAGCAGTACTTC. The chain recombines TRBV7-7 with TRBJ2-7, with 7 bases matching TRBD1. Germline assignment: CDR1 SSHAT and CDR2 FNYEAQ (reference sequence). This CDR3 is 13 amino acids long. Trimming cost V 5 bases and J 3 bases; bases outside gene matches: 4.

The genes are TRBV7-2 and TRBJ1-5, with a weak D call TRBD1 (5 bases). Germline CDR1 reads SGHTA; CDR2 reads FQGNSA. CDR3 length: 13 amino acids. The germline V and J ends were trimmed by 5 bases and 7 bases, with 12 bases remaining between them. The CDR3 DNA reads as TGTGCCAGCAGCGCAGGGTCTCGACAGCCCCAGCATTTT. It encodes CASSAGSRQPQHF.

The V and J genes are TRBV19 and TRBJ1-6; 11 positions match TRBD1. J was trimmed by 0 bases and V by 3 bases; bases with no gene match: 4. The CDR3 has 18 residues. Germline V gene data show CDR1 as LNHDA and CDR2 as SQIVND (reference sequence). Written as DNA, the CDR3 is TGTGCCAGTAGTATTGGGACAGGGGGGAGCTCCTATAATTCACCCCTCCACTTT. Protein sequence: CASSIGTGGSSYNSPLHF.

V is TRBV10-3 and J is TRBJ1-3; unclear D gene. The CDR3 is 14 amino acids. Germline V gives CDR1 ENHRY, CDR2 SYGVKD. V was shortened by 7 bases and J by 0 bases, with 10 bases between the two germline ends. This chain's CDR3 is CAINLESSGNTIYF. The CDR3 DNA sequence: TGTGCCATCAATCTAGAAAGCTCTGGAAACACCATATATTTT.

The chain couples TRBV19 to TRBJ1-5, with 7 bases identical to TRBD1. The germline gives CDR1 LNHDA, CDR2 SQIVND (reference sequence). With 8 bases clipped from V and 2 bases from J, the junction kept 21 bases outside the gene matches. The CDR3 consists of 19 residues. This chain's CDR3 is CASGSNGQALRRGNQPQHF. The CDR3 DNA reads as TGTGCCAGTGGGTCAAATGGACAGGCGCTCCGAAGGGGCAATCAGCCCCAGCATTTT.

DNA of the CDR3: TGTGCCTGGAGTCGGGTGTCGACTAACTATGGCTACACCTTC. Amino acid sequence: CAWSRVSTNYGYTF. The chain combines TRBV30 with TRBJ1-2, with unresolved D. The CDR3 sequence is 14 residues long. Trimming shortened V by 2 bases and J by 0 bases, and 10 bases separated the two germline ends. Germline V gene data show CDR1 as GTSNPN and CDR2 as SVGIG (reference sequence).

The chain uses TRBV2 and TRBJ2-1, with 9 bases matching TRBD2. With V trimmed by 7 bases and J by 12 bases, 10 bases remained unmatched. Germline V CDR1 and CDR2: SNHLY, FYNNEI. The CDR3 has 13 amino acids. The CDR3 sequence is CASTPGLAQGQFF. CDR3 nucleotides: TGTGCCAGCACCCCGGGACTAGCTCAGGGGCAGTTCTTC.

The chain couples TRBV5-4 to TRBJ1-1, with TRBD1 as a possible D gene (6 bases). Per the germline V gene, CDR1 is SGHNT and CDR2 is YYREEE (reference sequence). CDR3 size: 13 residues. The germline V and J ends were trimmed by 4 bases and 4 bases, with 11 bases remaining between them. In DNA, the CDR3 is TGTGCCAGCAGCCAACAGGGTGGCACTGAAGCTTTCTTT. Residues: CASSQQGGTEAFF.

The gene calls are TRBV19 and TRBJ2-5; 8 positions agree with TRBD2. Losses at the gene ends were 8 bases for V and 2 bases for J; bases not matched to a gene: 7. The germline CDR1 and CDR2 sequences are LNHDA and SQIVND (reference sequence). The CDR3 consists of 14 residues. CDR3 nucleotides: TGTGCCAGTGGCTGGCGGGGGGTACAAGAGACCCAGTACTTC. Translating it yields CASGWRGVQETQYF.

The chain has TRBV6-5 and TRBJ2-7; 8 bases line up with TRBD2. CDR3 length: 14 residues. Per germline, CDR1 MNHEY and CDR2 SVGAGI. Trimming took 5 bases from V and 2 from J; bases not matched to a gene: 5. CDR3 nucleotide sequence: TGTGCCAGCAGTCCCAGCGGGGGCCCCTACGAGCAGTACTTC. Its protein is CASSPSGGPYEQYF.

V usage is TRBV7-3 and J usage is TRBJ2-2; D may be TRBD2 (5 bases). The CDR3 runs to 15 residues. The V gene lost 5 bases and the J gene lost 5 bases, with 15 bases spanning the gap. CDR1 and CDR2 (germline): SGHTA, FQGTGA. The CDR3 nucleotides are TGTGCCAGCAGCCCCCGGGGTGAAGGGACCGGGGAGCTGTTTTTT. It codes for CASSPRGEGTGELFF.

The rearrangement joins TRBV19 to TRBJ1-1; possible D gene TRBD1, 6 bases. V was clipped by 7 bases and J by 5 bases, with 14 bases between them. The CDR3 loop spans 13 amino acids. Germline-derived CDR1 and CDR2 are LNHDA and SQIVND (reference sequence). The CDR3 DNA reads TGTGCCAGTACCAGGGGTTGGGATACTGAAGCTTTCTTT. Translation gives CASTRGWDTEAFF.

The chain joins TRBV10-2 to TRBJ2-7, with TRBD2 matching over 9 bases. The CDR3 is 13 residues long. CDR1 is WSHSY and CDR2 is SAAADI in the germline V gene. Trimming took 7 bases from V and 2 from J; bases not matched to a gene: 3. CDR3 DNA sequence: TGCGCCAGCAAATTAGCGGGGGCCTACGAGCAGTACTTC. It translates to CASKLAGAYEQYF.

The chain is built from TRBV19 and TRBJ2-7, with D perhaps TRBD1 or TRBD2 (6 bases each). V was clipped by 5 bases and J by 4 bases, with 15 bases between them. CDR1 is LNHDA and CDR2 is SQIVND in the germline V gene (reference sequence). The CDR3 is 14 amino acids. CDR3 sequence reads: CASSAAGGGYEQYF. The CDR3 nucleotides read TGTGCCAGTAGTGCCGCCGGGGGCGGGTACGAGCAGTACTTC.

This rearrangement joins TRBV11-2 to TRBJ2-1; D might be TRBD1 or TRBD2, each matching 6 bases. Germline CDR1 SGHAT, CDR2 FQNNGV. The CDR3 has 15 residues. V was clipped by 2 bases and J by 5 bases, with 13 bases between them. The CDR3 is CASSLLPGANNEQFF. The DNA for the CDR3 is TGTGCCAGCAGCTTACTCCCGGGGGCGAACAATGAGCAGTTCTTC.

V usage is TRBV5-1 and J usage is TRBJ1-2; possibly TRBD1 for D (5 bases). CDR3 size: 12 residues. Germline CDR1 SGHRS, CDR2 YFSETQ. Trimming cost V 1 base and J 8 bases, with 9 bases left between them. The CDR3 nucleotides read TGCGCCAGCAGCTTGACAGGAGGAGGCTACACCTTC. It encodes CASSLTGGGYTF.

This chain connects TRBV27 to TRBJ1-6; the D gene is possibly TRBD1 (5 bases). Germline V lookup: CDR1 MNHEY, CDR2 SMNVEV (reference sequence). This CDR3 has 14 residues. Trimming left V 8 bases short and J 7 bases short, with 15 bases between. CDR3: CASAIPGGNSPLHF. As DNA, the CDR3 is TGTGCCAGCGCGATTCCCGGGGGAAATTCACCCCTCCACTTT.

The CDR3 here is CASSQPPGLGTYEQYF. DNA of the CDR3: TGCGCCAGCAGCCAACCTCCGGGACTAGGGACCTACGAGCAGTACTTC. This chain joins TRBV4-1 and TRBJ2-7, with 8 bases aligning to TRBD2. CDR1 MGHRA and CDR2 YSYEKL come from the germline V gene. After removal of 2 bases from V and 2 bases from J, the junction contained 8 bases not matched to a gene. This CDR3 spans 16 amino acids.

This clone was counted once. V usage is TRBV4-2 and J usage is TRBJ2-7; maybe TRBD2 (5 bases). Between the trimmed V and J ends, which lost 4 bases and 2 bases, there was a span of 15 bases. Germline CDR1 and CDR2: LGHNA and YNFKEQ. The CDR3 covers 15 residues. The CDR3 DNA reads as TGTGCCAGCAGCCCGTCGGCGGGTCAGACCTACGAGCAGTACTTC. Translation gives CASSPSAGQTYEQYF.

The V gene is TRBV7-2, the J gene TRBJ1-1; no clear D gene. The CDR3 totals 14 residues. Germline CDR1 is SGHTA and CDR2 is FQGNSA. V shed 3 bases and J shed 5 bases, with 13 bases lying between them. In DNA, the CDR3 is TGTGCCAGCAGCTTTTGGGCCGCGACAACTGAAGCTTTCTTT. Residues: CASSFWAATTEAFF.

The chain links TRBV10-3 to TRBJ1-1; D is ambiguous. This CDR3 is built from 13 residues. Germline lookup yields CDR1 ENHRY and CDR2 SYGVKD. The V gene lost 0 bases and the J gene lost 10 bases, with 12 bases spanning the gap. The CDR3 is CAISESTGLGAFF. The CDR3 DNA reads TGTGCCATCAGTGAGTCGACGGGGTTAGGAGCTTTCTTT.

This clone was recorded once. V usage is TRBV5-1 and J usage is TRBJ1-5; no clear D gene. From germline, CDR1 is SGHRS and CDR2 YFSETQ. V dropped 0 bases and J dropped 5 bases, with 6 bases sitting between them. This CDR3 comprises 13 residues. The CDR3 spells CASSLAGYQPQHF. The CDR3 DNA follows: TGCGCCAGCAGCTTGGCCGGGTATCAGCCCCAGCATTTT.

J is TRBJ2-2 and V is TRBV9, with D perhaps TRBD1 or TRBD2 (6 bases each). This CDR3 has 17 amino acids. Germline assignment: CDR1 SGDLS and CDR2 YYNGEE. Trimming took off 0 bases at V and 5 bases at J, with 17 bases between the two ends. The CDR3 DNA reads TGTGCCAGCAGCGTAGCCCGGGGGCTACAAACAACCGGGGAGCTGTTTTTT. It codes for CASSVARGLQTTGELFF.

J is TRBJ2-3 and V is TRBV7-2; 7 bases match TRBD2. J lost 5 bases, V lost 5 bases, and 4 bases had no gene match. Germline V lookup: CDR1 SGHTA, CDR2 FQGNSA. This CDR3 has 13 amino acids. For the CDR3, the DNA is TGTGCCAGCAGCCGGACTAGTCGAGATACGCAGTATTTT. Amino acid sequence: CASSRTSRDTQYF.